Each of the 31 T cell receptor beta chains below was sequenced from the same sample in a study of T-cell memory formation after mild COVID-19. One entry per CDR3 protein, called by TCRdb with MiXCR from the 5' RACE reads. The sample has fewer than 650,000 distinct CDR3 sequences, approximately 15% seen once. Sequenced: PBMCs or a T cell subset sorted from them (not recorded which). All receptors derive from an adult woman who had mild COVID-19 (a few samples of this study predate the infection). Cell type and time point are not known.

V gene TRBV12-3 or TRBV12-4 combines with J gene TRBJ1-1; TRBD1 matches 9 bases. J was trimmed by 3 bases and V by 0 bases; bases with no gene match: 5. This CDR3 spans 16 amino acids. DNA of the CDR3: TGTGCCAGCAGTTTAGCCCCTTGGACAGGGGACACTGAAGCTTTCTTT. It specifies CASSLAPWTGDTEAFF.

This clonotype was counted a few times. The V gene is TRBV6-5, the J gene TRBJ2-3; D tentatively reads TRBD1 or TRBD2 (5 bases each). Germline CDR1 is MNHEY and CDR2 is SVGAGI. With 7 bases removed from V and 9 bases from J, the gap between germline ends came to 11 bases. This CDR3 is 11 amino acids long. As DNA, the CDR3 is TGTGCCAGCATGAGGGGAATAACGCAGTATTTT. Protein: CASMRGITQYF.

The rearrangement uses TRBV7-9 and TRBJ1-3; D gene uncertain. V was shortened by 3 bases and J by 6 bases, with 12 bases between the two germline ends. The CDR3 covers 14 residues. Germline CDR1 is SEHNR and CDR2 is FQNEAQ (reference sequence). In DNA form, the CDR3 reads TGTGCCAGCAGCTTCGTAGGTGGGCCAAACACCATATATTTT. This translates into CASSFVGGPNTIYF.

This clonotype was detected only a few times. The chain employs TRBV7-9 and TRBJ2-7, with D perhaps TRBD1 (5 bases). Trimming took 0 bases from V and 5 from J, leaving 11 bases between them. Germline V lookup: CDR1 SEHNR, CDR2 FQNEAQ (reference sequence). The CDR3 extends over 14 amino acids. CDR3 sequence reads: CASSLASRVHEQYF. CDR3 bases: TGTGCCAGCAGCTTAGCGTCCAGGGTCCACGAGCAGTACTTC.

This chain joins TRBV4-2 and TRBJ2-1, with 10 bases fitting TRBD2. After removal of 5 bases from V and 12 bases from J, the junction contained 1 base not matched to a gene. The germline gives CDR1 LGHNA, CDR2 YNFKEQ. This CDR3 has 11 amino acids. The CDR3 is CASSIAGGQFF. As DNA, the CDR3 is TGTGCCAGCAGCATAGCGGGGGGGCAGTTCTTC.

The chain is built from TRBV18 and TRBJ1-1, with D unresolved. CDR1 and CDR2 (germline): KGHSH, LQKENI. The CDR3 is 15 residues long. V was trimmed by 3 bases and J by 1 base, leaving 12 bases between them. CDR3 nucleotide sequence: TGTGCCAGCTCACCCCGGACCGTACAGAACACTGAAGCTTTCTTT. Translation gives CASSPRTVQNTEAFF.

The chain recombines TRBV6-5 with TRBJ1-1; TRBD1 matches at 7 bases. Trimming removed 6 bases from V and 5 bases from J; junction bases left unmatched: 12. Per germline, CDR1 MNHEY and CDR2 SVGAGI. The CDR3 consists of 15 residues. CDR3 sequence (DNA): TGTGCCAGCAGGGAGATCTCCAGGGGGAGTACTGAAGCTTTCTTT. Amino acid sequence: CASREISRGSTEAFF.

The CDR3 DNA is TGCGCCAGCAGCCCGGCCCCCGCCAATGAGCAGTTCTTC. Translated: CASSPAPANEQFF. This chain connects TRBV5-1 to TRBJ2-1; no reliable D call. Trimming took off 4 bases at V and 6 bases at J, with 11 bases between the two ends. Germline V gene lookup returns CDR1 SGHRS and CDR2 YFSETQ. This CDR3 spans 13 amino acids.

This clonotype was recorded a few times. This rearrangement joins TRBV10-3 to TRBJ2-7; a weak D match, TRBD1 (6 bases). The V and J ends lost 0 bases and 2 bases respectively, with 14 bases between them. Germline V gives CDR1 ENHRY, CDR2 SYGVKD. This CDR3 has 16 amino acids. The CDR3 DNA reads as TGTGCCATCAGTGAGTCGGGACAAGGGGGAGCCTACGAGCAGTACTTC. The encoded protein is CAISESGQGGAYEQYF.

The V call is TRBV4-1, the J call TRBJ2-1; a possible D gene is TRBD1 (6 bases). The CDR3 consists of 14 residues. V was trimmed by 3 bases and J by 3 bases, leaving 9 bases between them. CDR1 and CDR2 from the germline V gene are MGHRA and YSYEKL. The CDR3 here is CASSQGALYNEQFF. The DNA for the CDR3 is TGCGCCAGCAGCCAGGGGGCTCTCTACAATGAGCAGTTCTTC.

This clonotype was seen a few times. The CDR3 is CAISVPPSSYNEQFF. The CDR3 bases are TGTGCCATCAGTGTGCCTCCTAGCTCCTACAATGAGCAGTTCTTC. This chain joins TRBV10-3 and TRBJ2-1, with no clear D. Germline CDR1 and CDR2: ENHRY and SYGVKD. V gave up 4 bases and J gave up 0 bases, with 10 bases separating them. The CDR3 covers 15 residues.

This sequence joins TRBV7-2 and TRBJ2-5; no firm D call. CDR3 size: 13 residues. V was clipped by 2 bases and J by 3 bases, with 7 bases between them. Per the germline V gene, CDR1 is SGHTA and CDR2 is FQGNSA. DNA of the CDR3: TGTGCCAGCAGCTTATTCCAGAAAGAGACCCAGTACTTC. This translates into CASSLFQKETQYF.

CDR3 in DNA: TGCGCCAGCAGCTTGGGCATCCGCTTGAGCTCCTACGAGCAGTACTTC. Its translation: CASSLGIRLSSYEQYF. The chain is built from TRBV5-1 and TRBJ2-7; D unclear. The ends were cut back, 0 bases at V and 0 bases at J, with 13 bases in the middle. This CDR3 has 16 residues. Germline CDR1 SGHRS, CDR2 YFSETQ.

This chain links TRBV30 with TRBJ2-3, with D possibly matching TRBD2 (6 bases). The CDR3 sequence is 14 residues long. Germline lookup yields CDR1 GTSNPN and CDR2 SVGIG (reference sequence). Trimming took off 3 bases at V and 4 bases at J, with 14 bases between the two ends. CDR3 in DNA: TGTGCCTGGAGGGGCCTGACTAGGCCAGATACGCAGTATTTT. Amino acids: CAWRGLTRPDTQYF.

V and J are TRBV6-6 and TRBJ2-7; 9 bases line up with TRBD2. V shed 6 bases, J shed 3 bases, and the junction held 9 bases outside the gene matches. Germline CDR1 reads MNHNY; CDR2 reads SVGAGI (reference sequence). The CDR3 loop spans 15 amino acids. The CDR3 reads CASSRAAGGFYEQYF. The CDR3 coding sequence is TGTGCCAGCAGCCGAGCTGCGGGGGGGTTCTACGAGCAGTACTTC.

This clonotype was seen a few times. This chain links TRBV11-1 with TRBJ2-1; D is ambiguous. The CDR3 contains 13 residues. The germline gives CDR1 SGHAT, CDR2 FQDESV (reference sequence). V was clipped by 5 bases and J by 6 bases, with 11 bases between them. CDR3 nucleotides: TGTGCCAGCAGCCCCTATGTAACCAATGAGCAGTTCTTC. Residues: CASSPYVTNEQFF.

This clonotype has ten or more counts. The chain joins TRBV5-1 to TRBJ2-1; D is possibly TRBD1 (6 bases). The CDR3 sequence is 14 residues long. CDR1 and CDR2 from the germline V gene are SGHRS and YFSETQ. V shed 0 bases and J shed 7 bases, with 11 bases lying between them. The CDR3, as DNA: TGCGCCAGCAGCTTGGGACAGGCCCCAAATGAGCAGTTCTTC. This encodes CASSLGQAPNEQFF. The full variable domain, completed using reference TRBV5-1 and TRBJ2-1, is KAGVTQTPRYLIKTRGQQVTLSCSPISGHRSVSWYQQTPGQGLQFLFEYFSETQRNKGNFPGRFSGRQFSNSRSEMNVSTLELGDSALYLCASSLGQAPNEQFFGPGTRLTVL.

V usage is TRBV29-1 and J usage is TRBJ2-2; 7 bases agree with TRBD1. After removal of 4 bases from V and 7 bases from J, the junction contained 9 bases not matched to a gene. Germline-derived CDR1 and CDR2 are SQVTM and ANQGSEA. The CDR3 totals 14 residues. For the CDR3, the DNA is TGCAGCGTTGCAGTAGGGGGCATCGACGGGGAGCTGTTTTTT. Translated: CSVAVGGIDGELFF.

A few counts support this clonotype. The J gene is TRBJ2-7, the V gene TRBV12-3 or TRBV12-4; 10 bases are a match to TRBD1. CDR3 length: 16 residues. Trimming took 5 bases from V and 5 from J; bases not matched to a gene: 12. The DNA for the CDR3 is TGTGCCAGCAGTCTCGCCCCTTGGACAGGGGGTGACGAGCAGTACTTC. This codes for CASSLAPWTGGDEQYF.

This clonotype appeared a few times. V and J are TRBV7-8 and TRBJ2-3; TRBD2 agrees at 10 bases. Germline V lookup: CDR1 SGHVS, CDR2 FQNEAQ. Unmatched junction bases numbered 12, after V lost 1 base and J lost 2 bases. The length of the CDR3 is 19 residues. The CDR3: CASSLGLAGYLLNTDTQYF. For the CDR3, the DNA is TGTGCCAGCAGCTTAGGACTAGCGGGCTACCTTCTCAACACAGATACGCAGTATTTT.

Written as DNA, the CDR3 is TGTGCCAGCAGCCCCGACAGGGACTCGACCTACGAGCAGTACTTC. Amino acids: CASSPDRDSTYEQYF. This chain connects TRBV6-2 or TRBV6-3 to TRBJ2-7; the D gene is possibly TRBD1 (7 bases). The CDR3 extends over 15 amino acids. Trimming shortened V by 6 bases and J by 2 bases, and 17 bases separated the two germline ends. Germline-derived CDR1 and CDR2 are MNHEY and SVGEGT.

This clonotype was seen a few times. DNA for the CDR3: TGTGCCAGCAGAACCCAGGAATTGGGGGACACTGAAGCTTTCTTT. It yields the protein CASRTQELGDTEAFF. V gene TRBV12-3 or TRBV12-4 combines with J gene TRBJ1-1; possible D gene TRBD1, 5 bases. V was shortened by 6 bases and J by 3 bases, with 17 bases between the two germline ends. The CDR3 runs to 15 residues.

This clonotype occurred a few times. The chain combines TRBV5-1 with TRBJ1-1; 9 nucleotides line up with TRBD1. CDR1 and CDR2 from the germline V gene are SGHRS and YFSETQ. The trim removed 3 bases at V and 0 bases at J, leaving 9 bases unmatched. CDR3 length equals 17 residues. The CDR3 reads CASSSLAGTGLNTEAFF. In nucleotides, the CDR3 is TGCGCCAGCAGCTCCCTAGCCGGGACAGGGCTGAACACTGAAGCTTTCTTT. Full variable domain (remainder filled in from reference TRBV5-1 and TRBJ1-1): KAGVTQTPRYLIKTRGQQVTLSCSPISGHRSVSWYQQTPGQGLQFLFEYFSETQRNKGNFPGRFSGRQFSNSRSEMNVSTLELGDSALYLCASSSLAGTGLNTEAFFGQGTRLTVV.

The gene calls are TRBV12-3 or TRBV12-4 and TRBJ2-3, with D perhaps being TRBD1 or TRBD2 (6 bases each). The CDR3 has 15 amino acids. Trimming stripped 6 bases from V and 5 bases from J, with 18 bases between. The CDR3 DNA sequence: TGTGCCAGCAGCCCTCTCGGGGGCCGGGAAGATACGCAGTATTTT. Protein sequence: CASSPLGGREDTQYF.

V usage is TRBV7-2 and J usage is TRBJ2-2; no definite D call. CDR3 length: 15 residues. Per germline, CDR1 SGHTA and CDR2 FQGNSA. Trimming removed 5 bases at V and 0 bases at J, with 10 bases between. The CDR3, as DNA: TGTGCCAGCAGCCCCCGGCAGACGAACACCGGGGAGCTGTTTTTT. Protein product: CASSPRQTNTGELFF.

The V gene is TRBV7-2, the J gene TRBJ1-2; D is perhaps TRBD1 (5 bases). There are 16 residues in the CDR3. Per germline, CDR1 SGHTA and CDR2 FQGNSA. V shed 0 bases and J shed 5 bases, with 16 bases lying between them. The CDR3 protein is CASSLASSGGRYGYTF. CDR3 DNA sequence: TGTGCCAGCAGCTTAGCCTCCTCCGGGGGGAGGTATGGCTACACCTTC.

The table lists this clonotype with many counts. J is TRBJ1-1 and V is TRBV3-1; D remains unclear. Germline CDR1 is LGHDT and CDR2 is YNNKEL (reference sequence). The CDR3 has 19 residues. Trimming removed 4 bases from V and 2 bases from J, with 26 bases in between. CDR3 protein: CASSLIVVGLPRTNTEAFF. The CDR3 DNA follows: TGTGCCAGCAGCCTTATCGTAGTAGGGTTGCCCAGGACTAACACTGAAGCTTTCTTT.

The sample holds a few counts of this clonotype. The V call is TRBV5-1, the J call TRBJ2-3; a weak D match, TRBD2 (6 bases). Per germline, CDR1 SGHRS and CDR2 YFSETQ. V lost 2 bases, J lost 6 bases, and 10 bases lay in between. The CDR3 totals 13 residues. The DNA for the CDR3 is TGCGCCAGCAGCTTTACGGGAGAGGATACGCAGTATTTT. It codes for CASSFTGEDTQYF.

This clonotype was found a few times. The chain links TRBV4-1 to TRBJ1-6; D is ambiguous. V lost 6 bases to trimming and J lost 5 bases, with 11 bases between them. The CDR3 spans 14 residues. Germline loops: CDR1 MGHRA, CDR2 YSYEKL. The CDR3 nucleotides are TGCGCCAGCAGGGTCGCCGTTGATAATTCACCCCTCCACTTT. This gives the protein CASRVAVDNSPLHF.

J is TRBJ2-2 and V is TRBV2, with 13 bases that match TRBD2. Germline CDR1 reads SNHLY; CDR2 reads FYNNEI. The CDR3 loop spans 16 amino acids. Trimming took 4 bases from V and 5 from J; bases not matched to a gene: 4. The CDR3 region has the DNA TGTGCCAGCAGTGGGGGACTAGCGGGACGTACCGGGGAGCTGTTTTTT. It specifies CASSGGLAGRTGELFF. The full variable domain, rest sourced from reference TRBV2 and TRBJ2-2, is EPEVTQTPSHQVTQMGQEVILRCVPISNHLYFYWYRQILGQKVEFLVSFYNNEISEKSEIFDDQFSVERPDGSNFTLKIRSTKLEDSAMYFCASSGGLAGRTGELFFGEGSRLTVL.

This clonotype was observed a few times. The chain recombines TRBV7-9 with TRBJ1-1, with TRBD1 identical over 9 bases. The CDR3 contains 15 residues. The germline gives CDR1 SEHNR, CDR2 FQNEAQ (reference sequence). Trimming removed 1 base from V and 5 bases from J; junction bases left unmatched: 5. The DNA of the CDR3 is TGTGCCAGCAGCTTAGACCGACAGGGGGGAACTGAAGCTTTCTTT. Translated: CASSLDRQGGTEAFF.